This TCR beta chain was captured by sequencing in a study of T cells in Graves' hyperthyroidism and ophthalmopathy. Amplified regions were TCR beta CDR3 sequences from RNA transcripts. The primer set for the first-round RT-PCR of the TCR CDR3 was HTBI. TCRdb re-called the multiplex PCR reads through MiXCR, storing one row per CDR3 protein. The top ten hold roughly 30% of the sample, which has roughly 180,000 distinct CDR3 sequences, over 15% seen once. Patients counted as stable if ophthalmopathy did not develop within 18 months. Subjects aged 18 to 65 presented with newly diagnosed hyperthyroidism of less than 2 months' duration. This CDR3 spans 13 amino acids. The germline V gene has CDR1 SGHVS and CDR2 FNYEAQ. Trimming removed 5 bases from V and 0 bases from J, with 7 bases in between. Many counts were recorded for this clonotype.

The chain carries TRBV7-6 and TRBJ2-5; no clear D gene. The specimen sequenced was blood. The clonotype comes from a woman aged 45-59 years with Graves' hyperthyroidism. The chain's CDR3 is CASSPNHQETQYF. The CDR3 bases are TGTGCCAGCAGCCCAAACCACCAAGAGACCCAGTACTTC.